The rows below give T cell receptor beta chains drawn from one sample of a study of T-cell reconstitution after alpha-beta-depleted transplantation in children. TCRdb itself ran the PCR reads through MiXCR, one entry per CDR3 protein. The data contain 190,000 or so distinct CDR3 sequences, roughly 14% of them singletons. This sample comprised PBMCs from the stem cell graft donor, obtained from the stem cell graft. Receptors originate from a human donor who donated a stem cell graft to a child with acute lymphoblastic leukemia. Each CDR3 is given with its conserved first and last residue. D genes are given only for firm matches. The size entry is marked missing in some rows and otherwise reads once, few, many or a size class.

j_call clone_size v_call d_call cdr3_aa cdr3_nt
TRBJ1-2 - TRBV6-1 - CASSRGLDSAYGYTF TGTGCCAGCAGCCGTGGTCTAGACAGCGCATATGGCTACACCTTC
TRBJ1-5 - TRBV12-3/TRBV12-4 - CASSFGFRGEPQHF TGTGCCAGCAGTTTTGGGTTCCGGGGGGAGCCCCAGCATTTT
TRBJ2-2 many TRBV19 TRBD2 CASSPDGGRDTGELFF TGTGCCAGTAGTCCCGACGGCGGGAGGGACACCGGGGAGCTGTTTTTT
TRBJ1-2 many TRBV6-1 - CASSETGKTDGYTF TGTGCCAGCAGTGAGACCGGGAAAACGGATGGCTACACCTTC
TRBJ2-7 many TRBV5-1 - CASSVRDGSYEQYF TGCGCCAGCAGCGTGCGGGACGGTTCCTACGAGCAGTACTTC
TRBJ2-3 - TRBV7-9 - CASSLSERGTQYF TGTGCCAGCAGCTTAAGCGAGAGGGGTACGCAGTATTTT
TRBJ2-1 many TRBV4-1 TRBD2 CASSQIAGGYNEQFF TGCGCCAGCAGCCAAATAGCGGGAGGTTACAATGAGCAGTTCTTC
TRBJ1-5 many TRBV27 - CASSPLKFHQPQHF TGTGCCAGCAGTCCACTCAAGTTTCATCAGCCCCAGCATTTT
TRBJ2-3 - TRBV24-1 TRBD2 CATSDPTGLSGRLDTQYF TGTGCCACCAGTGACCCTACCGGGTTGAGCGGGAGATTGGATACGCAGTATTTT
TRBJ1-5 - TRBV20-1 - CSARGRGAQNSNQPQHF TGCAGTGCTAGAGGGCGGGGGGCGCAAAATAGCAATCAGCCCCAGCATTTT
TRBJ1-5 few TRBV12-3/TRBV12-4 - CASRQMQGINQPQHF TGTGCCAGCAGACAAATGCAGGGAATCAATCAGCCCCAGCATTTT
TRBJ2-7 many TRBV5-1 TRBD2 CASSFASGYEQYF TGCGCCAGCAGCTTCGCTAGCGGTTACGAGCAGTACTTC
TRBJ1-4 - TRBV7-2 - CASSLNSLNEKLFF TGTGCCAGCAGCTTAAACAGCCTGAATGAAAAACTGTTTTTT
TRBJ1-5 - TRBV7-9 TRBD1 CASSLYGQAGQPQHF TGTGCCAGCAGCCTATACGGACAGGCTGGACAGCCCCAGCATTTT
TRBJ2-5 - TRBV19 - CASSSGTSETQYF TGTGCCAGTAGTTCCGGGACATCCGAGACCCAGTACTTC
TRBJ1-1 many TRBV20-1 TRBD1 CSARSGRGTEAFF TGCAGTGCTAGATCCGGCAGGGGGACTGAAGCTTTCTTT
TRBJ2-7 few TRBV20-1 - CSARGPGAPSSYEQYF TGCAGTGCTAGGGGCCCAGGAGCACCGAGCTCCTACGAGCAGTACTTC
TRBJ1-1 few TRBV12-3/TRBV12-4 TRBD1 CASSLLSGGLTEAFF TGTGCCAGCAGTTTATTGTCAGGGGGGTTGACTGAAGCTTTCTTT
TRBJ1-3 - TRBV3-1 - CASSPGRTLGNTIYF TGTGCCAGCAGCCCGGGACGGACTCTGGGAAACACCATATATTTT
TRBJ2-7 many TRBV10-2 TRBD1 CASSEPSDRSYEQYF TGCGCCAGCAGTGAGCCTTCGGACAGGAGCTACGAGCAGTACTTC
TRBJ1-1 many TRBV12-3/TRBV12-4 - CASSSGRGTEAFF TGTGCCAGCAGTTCGGGCAGGGGAACTGAAGCTTTCTTT
TRBJ2-1 many TRBV7-8 TRBD2 CASSLELAGGWTYNEQFF TGTGCCAGCAGCTTAGAACTAGCGGGAGGGTGGACCTACAATGAGCAGTTCTTC
TRBJ2-1 few TRBV19 - CASSIPAGLRSYNEQFF TGTGCCAGTAGTATACCGGCGGGTCTTCGCTCCTACAATGAGCAGTTCTTC
TRBJ2-7 - TRBV20-1 TRBD2 CSARDLRREGPNEQYF TGCAGTGCTAGAGATTTGAGGAGGGAGGGCCCCAACGAGCAGTACTTC
TRBJ2-7 many TRBV12-3/TRBV12-4 TRBD2 CASSPLGRDTYEQYF TGTGCCAGCAGCCCCCTCGGGAGGGATACCTACGAGCAGTACTTC
TRBJ1-3 many TRBV12-3/TRBV12-4 - CASSFGYSGNTIYF TGTGCCAGCAGTTTCGGCTACTCTGGAAACACCATATATTTT
TRBJ1-4 many TRBV28 - CASSLSRDGKLFF TGTGCCAGCAGTTTAAGCAGGGACGGGAAACTGTTTTTT
TRBJ2-1 many TRBV19 - CASSSSGRLYNEQFF TGTGCCAGTAGTAGCAGCGGGCGTCTTTACAATGAGCAGTTCTTC
TRBJ1-6 many TRBV20-1 - CSARLDRGDSPLHF TGCAGTGCTAGGCTCGACAGAGGGGATTCACCCCTCCACTTT
TRBJ2-3 - TRBV9 - CASSVEKTTDTQYF TGTGCCAGCAGCGTAGAGAAAACCACAGATACGCAGTATTTT
TRBJ2-1 few TRBV10-3 TRBD2 CAIMTSGAGAYNEQFF TGTGCCATCATGACCTCGGGAGCGGGAGCCTACAATGAGCAGTTCTTC
TRBJ1-1 many TRBV20-1 - CSAAALGLGTEAFF TGCAGTGCTGCGGCTTTGGGACTTGGGACTGAAGCTTTCTTT